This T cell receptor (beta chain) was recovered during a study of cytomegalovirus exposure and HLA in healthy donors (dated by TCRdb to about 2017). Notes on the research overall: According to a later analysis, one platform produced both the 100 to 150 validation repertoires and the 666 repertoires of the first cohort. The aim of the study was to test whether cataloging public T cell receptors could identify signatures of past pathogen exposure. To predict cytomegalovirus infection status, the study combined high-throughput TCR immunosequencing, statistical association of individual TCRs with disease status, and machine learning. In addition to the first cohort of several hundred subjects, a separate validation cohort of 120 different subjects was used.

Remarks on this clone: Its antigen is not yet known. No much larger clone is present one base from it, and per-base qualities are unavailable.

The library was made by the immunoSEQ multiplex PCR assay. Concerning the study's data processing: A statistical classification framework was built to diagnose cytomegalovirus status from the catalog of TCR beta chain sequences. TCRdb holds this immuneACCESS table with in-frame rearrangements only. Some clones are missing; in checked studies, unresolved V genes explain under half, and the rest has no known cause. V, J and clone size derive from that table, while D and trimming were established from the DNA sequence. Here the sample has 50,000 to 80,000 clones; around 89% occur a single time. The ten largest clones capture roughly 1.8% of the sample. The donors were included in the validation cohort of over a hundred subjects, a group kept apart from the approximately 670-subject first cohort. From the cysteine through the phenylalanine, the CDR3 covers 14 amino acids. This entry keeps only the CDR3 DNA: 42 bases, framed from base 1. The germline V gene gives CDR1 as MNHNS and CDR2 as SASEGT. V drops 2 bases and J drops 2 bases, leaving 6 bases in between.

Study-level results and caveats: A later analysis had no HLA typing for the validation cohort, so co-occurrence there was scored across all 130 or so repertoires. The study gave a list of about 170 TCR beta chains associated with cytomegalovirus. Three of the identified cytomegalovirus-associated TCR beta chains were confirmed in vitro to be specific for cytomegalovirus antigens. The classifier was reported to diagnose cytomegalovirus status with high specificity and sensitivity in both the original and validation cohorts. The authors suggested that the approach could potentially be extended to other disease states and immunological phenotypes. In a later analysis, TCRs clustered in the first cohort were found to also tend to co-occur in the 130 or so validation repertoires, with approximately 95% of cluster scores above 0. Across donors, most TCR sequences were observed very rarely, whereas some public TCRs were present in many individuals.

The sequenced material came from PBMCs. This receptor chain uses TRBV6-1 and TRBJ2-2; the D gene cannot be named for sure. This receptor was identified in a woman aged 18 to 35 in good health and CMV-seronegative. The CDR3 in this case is CASSELLNTGELFF. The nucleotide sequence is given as TGTGCCAGCAGTGAACTACTTAACACCGGGGAGCTGTTTTTT.